The sequence of this T cell receptor (beta chain) was determined in a study of blood T cell repertoires in COVID-19. The length of the CDR3 is 13 residues. Trimming at V came to 8 bases and at J to 3 bases, leaving 2 bases not matched to a gene. Per the germline V gene, CDR1 is SNHLY and CDR2 is FYNNEI. Assay: immunoSEQ multiplex PCR; the TCRdb copy retains only in-frame clones and omits some. Among around 450,000 clones listed, 80% to 90% were seen once. In its sample, this clone was seen a few times. The sequence was obtained from a woman under 40 with acute or convalescent COVID-19. Sample: peripheral blood. The V gene is TRBV2, the J gene TRBJ2-1; 9 positions agree with TRBD2. The CDR3 DNA sequence: TGTGCCAGCTCAGCGGGGGGCTACAATGAGCAGTTCTTC. Its protein product is CASSAGGYNEQFF.